The source of this T cell receptor beta chain is a study of CD8 T cells in Susac syndrome. Study as a whole: Blood was drawn from Susac syndrome patients while they were therapy-naive, on corticosteroids, or on intravenous immunoglobulin alone.

Negative isolation yielded CD4+ and CD8+ T cells, and FACS enriched TEMRA cells. Trimming removed 5 bases from V and 5 bases from J, with 15 bases in between. The CDR3 covers 14 residues. Concerning this clonotype: Its antigen is not known.

Reverse transcription of about 0.5 to 1 ug RNA was performed with random hexamers. Amplification of TCR beta CDR3 across 54 Vbeta and 13 Jbeta was performed with immunoSEQ multiplex PCR. TCRdb redid the calling of the immunoSEQ multiplex PCR reads with MiXCR, one entry per CDR3 protein. This table holds some 150,000 distinct CDR3 sequences, 85% to 95% found once. Findings and limits, study-wide: By the study's own acknowledgment, its TCR sequencing and HLA analysis included relatively few individuals.

The chain joins TRBV12-3 or TRBV12-4 to TRBJ1-1; unclear D gene. The TCR originated in a human donor with Susac syndrome. The sequencing input was CD4+ T cells from PBMCs. Here the CDR3 reads CASSPRRDRTEAFF. The CDR3 coding sequence is TGTGCCAGCAGTCCGCGACGAGACCGGACTGAAGCTTTCTTT.